The clone carrying this T cell receptor (beta chain) was picked up a small number of times. TCRdb reprocessed the 5' RACE reads via MiXCR and lists one record per CDR3 protein. The sample holds approximately 610,000 distinct CDR3 sequences; 17% are singletons and the top ten take 17%. This sample stems from a study of T cells after yellow fever vaccination. Trimming removed 3 bases at V and 1 base at J, with 7 bases between. The CDR3 is made up of 13 amino acids. The receptor comes from a man younger than 35 who received the YFV17D yellow fever vaccine. V gene TRBV12-3 or TRBV12-4 combines with J gene TRBJ2-7; D remains ambiguous. The source was PBMCs, collected less than 6 days after the first yellow fever vaccination. The CDR3 nucleotides are TGTGCCAGCAGTTTTAAGGGATCCTACGAGCAGTACTTC. It codes for CASSFKGSYEQYF.